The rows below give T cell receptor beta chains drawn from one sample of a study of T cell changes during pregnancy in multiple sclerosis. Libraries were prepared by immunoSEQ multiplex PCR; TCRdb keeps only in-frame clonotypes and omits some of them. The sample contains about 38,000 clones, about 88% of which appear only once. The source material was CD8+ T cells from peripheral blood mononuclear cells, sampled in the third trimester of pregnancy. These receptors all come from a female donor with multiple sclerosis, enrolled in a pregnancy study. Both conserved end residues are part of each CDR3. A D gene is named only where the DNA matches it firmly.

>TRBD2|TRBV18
CASSPRGSGDDGELFF
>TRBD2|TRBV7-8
CASTQRASGVSSYEQYF
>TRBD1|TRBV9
CASSVEGTVNYGYTF
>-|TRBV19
CASSIYGTPTYEQYF
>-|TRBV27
CASSPLRRKGAEAFF
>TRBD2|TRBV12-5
CASGWSGGRGEQFF
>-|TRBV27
CASSYDGDEQYF
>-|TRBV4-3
CASSQDRGQPQHF
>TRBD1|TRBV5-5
CASGPTGENYGYTF
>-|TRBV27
CASSFGGHGNIQYF
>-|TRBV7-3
CASSLDGNQPQHF
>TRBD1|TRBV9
CASRGQGYGYTF
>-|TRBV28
CASSLPAAGNQPQHF
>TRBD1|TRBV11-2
CASSPDRDGYTF
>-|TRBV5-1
CASSLDPGSMGTEAFF
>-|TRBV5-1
CASSPAGLSNEQYF
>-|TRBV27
CASSPLGQIYGYTF
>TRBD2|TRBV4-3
CASSQVIGGAVEQFF
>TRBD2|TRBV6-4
CASSDSASGGHTDTQYF
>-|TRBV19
CASSIQGGQPQHF
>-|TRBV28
CASSFRGPYRALNTEAFF
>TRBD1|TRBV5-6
CASSFQGVYGYTF
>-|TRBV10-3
CAISEPQGSGNTIYF
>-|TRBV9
CASSLKSRTGLSSTWYGYTF
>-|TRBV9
CASSVGARVGNTIYF
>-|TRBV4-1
CASSHAWENQPQHF
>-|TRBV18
CASSPLWGAEQYF
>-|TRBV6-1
CASSVDSETNYGYTF
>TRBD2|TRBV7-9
CASSSRLAGGLDTQYF
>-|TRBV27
CASSLFIRGDEQFF
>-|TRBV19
CASREGDQPQHF
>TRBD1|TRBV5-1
CASSLGVNRGDGTEAFF
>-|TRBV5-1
CASSPSGVGTEAFF
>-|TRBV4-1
CASSLHYSNQPQHF
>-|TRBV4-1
CASSPHRGKSYEQYF
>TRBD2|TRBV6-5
CASSHRGGGTDTQYF
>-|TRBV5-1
CASSLGRSNEQFF
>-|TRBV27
CASRLGRAWSPLHF
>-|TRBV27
CASSLAGEGYNEQFF
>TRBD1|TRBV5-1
CASSLRDRNDGYTF
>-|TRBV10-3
CAISESIRHLNTEAFF
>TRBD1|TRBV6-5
CASSYWTGNTGELFF
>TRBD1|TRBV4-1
CASSPRQGRSSSYNEQFF
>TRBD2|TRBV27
CASSKRGAPYEQYF
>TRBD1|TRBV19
CASSIVPRQGYGYTF
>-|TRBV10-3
CAAGAQGSGSYEQYF
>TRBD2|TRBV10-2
CASASGGPYNEQFF
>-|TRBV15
CATSGPGRVMNTEAFF
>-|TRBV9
CASSVWLTNTGELFF